Below, 17 T cell receptor beta chains from the same sample are listed, as sequenced in a study of cytomegalovirus exposure and HLA in healthy donors. PCR used 60 Vbeta primers and 13 Jbeta primers. Measured with immunoSEQ multiplex PCR; TCRdb has only the in-frame clones, and not every one. Altogether approximately 140,000 clones are present, 82% being singletons, with the ten largest covering over 1%. Specimen: PBMCs. Receptor source: a boy aged 5-17 years in good health and CMV-seronegative.

This clone showed up just once. The chain employs TRBV10-3 and TRBJ2-7; no clear D gene. The CDR3 covers 13 residues. From germline, CDR1 is ENHRY and CDR2 SYGVKD. The V gene lost 2 bases and the J gene lost 5 bases, with 10 bases spanning the gap. The CDR3 region is CAISETVADEQYF. In DNA, the CDR3 is TGTGCCATCAGTGAGACAGTCGCTGACGAGCAGTACTTC.

This chain joins TRBV10-3 and TRBJ1-3; the D is unclear. V was clipped by 5 bases and J by 2 bases, with 13 bases between them. Germline CDR1 reads ENHRY; CDR2 reads SYGVKD. CDR3 length: 15 amino acids. CDR3 sequence (DNA): TGTGCCATCAGTAAAGCCGACACCGCTGGAAACACCATATATTTT. It translates to CAISKADTAGNTIYF.

Note on this clone: Relative to the germline gene, one junction end is altered; a read error may explain this. The chain recombines TRBV6-1 with TRBJ1-1; D perhaps matches TRBD1 (6 bases). CDR3 length equals 16 residues. Germline V CDR1 and CDR2: MNHNS, SASEGT. The CDR3 loop reads CASREGTNRRNTEAFF. The CDR3 nucleotides are TGTGCCAGCAGAGAAGGGACAAACCGACGGAACACTGAAGCTTTCTTT.

The chain couples TRBV7-2 to TRBJ2-7; D not certain. The CDR3 contains 11 residues. The germline gives CDR1 SGHTA, CDR2 FQGNSA. Trimming stripped 3 bases from V and 5 bases from J, with 5 bases between. The CDR3 loop reads CASSFLNEQYF. The CDR3 nucleotides read TGTGCCAGCAGCTTCCTAAACGAGCAGTACTTC.

This rearrangement joins TRBV9 to TRBJ2-7, with 10 bases aligning to TRBD2. Trimming removed 4 bases from V and 3 bases from J; junction bases left unmatched: 7. In germline, CDR1 is SGDLS, CDR2 YYNGEE. This CDR3 has 15 amino acids. The CDR3 sequence is CASSSSGTSVYEQYF. For the CDR3, the DNA is TGTGCCAGCAGCTCATCCGGGACTAGCGTCTACGAGCAGTACTTC.

This sequence joins TRBV16 and TRBJ1-2; D possibly corresponds to TRBD1 (6 bases). Per germline, CDR1 KGHSY and CDR2 FQNENV. The CDR3 extends over 14 amino acids. Trimming cost V 8 bases and J 4 bases, with 17 bases left between them. The CDR3 sequence is CASVGTLRSYGYTF. Written as DNA, the CDR3 is TGTGCCAGCGTCGGGACACTACGCTCCTATGGCTACACCTTC.

The chain links TRBV19 to TRBJ2-1; TRBD1 matches 9 bases. V trimming: 5 bases; J trimming: 2 bases; junction bases outside the gene matches: 7. Germline CDR1 reads LNHDA; CDR2 reads SQIVND (reference sequence). The CDR3 is 16 amino acids. The DNA of the CDR3 is TGTGCCAGTAGTGTTGGACAGGGGATGGCCTACAATGAGCAGTTCTTC. Translated: CASSVGQGMAYNEQFF.

V and J are TRBV5-1 and TRBJ1-1; TRBD1 is a possible D gene (6 bases). Trimming shortened V by 5 bases and J by 4 bases, and 15 bases separated the two germline ends. Germline V gene sequence: CDR1 SGHRS, CDR2 YFSETQ. The CDR3 is made up of 14 amino acids. CDR3 residues: CASRILGGSTEAFF. CDR3 nucleotides: TGCGCCAGCAGGATCCTAGGGGGTAGCACTGAAGCTTTCTTT. The full variable domain, with the rest looked up from reference TRBV5-1 and TRBJ1-1, is KAGVTQTPRYLIKTRGQQVTLSCSPISGHRSVSWYQQTPGQGLQFLFEYFSETQRNKGNFPGRFSGRQFSNSRSEMNVSTLELGDSALYLCASRILGGSTEAFFGQGTRLTVV.

The chain has TRBV7-2 and TRBJ2-1; 14 bases line up with TRBD2. The germline gives CDR1 SGHTA, CDR2 FQGNSA. This CDR3 has 14 residues. J lost 10 bases, V lost 11 bases, and 10 bases had no gene match. CDR3 residues: CASTSGRAVREQFF. CDR3 DNA: TGTGCCTCGACTAGCGGGAGGGCCGTGCGGGAGCAGTTCTTC.

The V and J genes are TRBV5-1 and TRBJ2-7; 7 nucleotides align to TRBD2. Germline V gene sequence: CDR1 SGHRS, CDR2 YFSETQ. This CDR3 contains 14 residues. Trimming cost V 0 bases and J 5 bases; bases outside gene matches: 5. The CDR3 sequence: CASSLGTGGHEQYF. CDR3 in DNA: TGCGCCAGCAGCTTGGGCACGGGAGGTCACGAGCAGTACTTC. The full variable domain, in which reference TRBV5-1 and TRBJ2-7 provide the parts outside the CDR3, is KAGVTQTPRYLIKTRGQQVTLSCSPISGHRSVSWYQQTPGQGLQFLFEYFSETQRNKGNFPGRFSGRQFSNSRSEMNVSTLELGDSALYLCASSLGTGGHEQYFGPGTRLTVT.

This chain joins TRBV11-2 and TRBJ2-7; D uncertain. CDR3 length: 14 amino acids. Trimming pared 0 bases from V and 2 bases from J, leaving 8 bases between. Germline V CDR1 and CDR2: SGHAT, FQNNGV. For the CDR3, the DNA is TGTGCCAGCAGCTTAGAATGGGCCGCCTACGAGCAGTACTTC. This gives the protein CASSLEWAAYEQYF.

The chain is built from TRBV6-5 and TRBJ2-1, with no clear D. This CDR3 contains 11 residues. Germline CDR1 is MNHEY and CDR2 is SVGAGI. V lost 6 bases to trimming and J lost 9 bases, with 9 bases between them. The CDR3 spells CASRLGLEQFF. In DNA, the CDR3 is TGTGCCAGCAGGCTAGGTCTTGAGCAGTTCTTC.

The gene calls are TRBV5-8 and TRBJ2-1; D gene uncertain. CDR1 SGHTS and CDR2 YDEGEE come from the germline V gene. Deletions cut 0 bases from V and 3 bases from J, with 4 bases between. The CDR3 consists of 13 residues. The CDR3 sequence is CASSLVSYNEQFF. The CDR3 bases are TGTGCCAGCAGCTTGGTCAGCTACAATGAGCAGTTCTTC.

This clone was picked up a small number of times. Here the CDR3 reads CASGRTVNTEAFF. In nucleotides, the CDR3 is TGTGCCAGCGGGAGGACGGTGAACACTGAAGCTTTCTTT. The chain links TRBV2 to TRBJ1-1; no reliable D call. From germline, CDR1 is SNHLY and CDR2 FYNNEI. The CDR3 spans 13 residues. Trimming took 8 bases from V and 0 from J, leaving 10 bases between them.

The gene calls are TRBV7-7 and TRBJ2-7; D not resolved. Germline V gene data show CDR1 as SSHAT and CDR2 as FNYEAQ (reference sequence). CDR3 size: 14 residues. Trimming took off 6 bases at V and 1 base at J, with 13 bases between the two ends. CDR3 nucleotides: TGTGCCAGCAGTCCAGGCCCGGAATCCTACGAGCAGTACTTC. Its translation: CASSPGPESYEQYF.

This clone has only one observation. V and J are TRBV10-2 and TRBJ2-7; D is possibly TRBD1 (6 bases). CDR1 and CDR2 from the germline V gene are WSHSY and SAAADI. The CDR3 spans 15 residues. Trimming removed 8 bases at V and 7 bases at J, with 24 bases between. The CDR3, as DNA: TGCGCCAGCTCAAGGACGCTGGGGGCCCTCAGGGAGCAGTACTTC. It translates to CASSRTLGALREQYF.

The rearrangement uses TRBV18 and TRBJ1-4; 8 bases agree with TRBD1. The V segment lost 6 bases and the J segment 12 bases; nucleotides outside the gene matches: 12. CDR3 length: 14 residues. Germline CDR1 KGHSH, CDR2 LQKENI. Written as DNA, the CDR3 is TGTGCCAGCTCGCGGACAGGGCGATGGCGAGAACTGTTTTTT. The encoded protein is CASSRTGRWRELFF.